The 18 T cell receptor beta chains below all came from one sample that was sequenced in a study of OX40 agonist ivuxolimab in advanced cancers. Generated by immunoSEQ multiplex PCR, the TCRdb table keeps only in-frame clones and is missing some. The data show about 82,000 clones, with around four fifths seen just once and more than 0.75% held by the top ten. The specimen was CD4+ or CD8+ T cells sorted from blood, collected in a trial of the OX40 agonist ivuxolimab. These receptors were collected from an adult with an advanced solid tumor such as melanoma, head and neck, liver or kidney cancer.

This clone was seen a single time. The CDR3 coding sequence is TGTGCCAGCAGCTTACAGGGGCACACTGAAGCTTTCTTT. It specifies CASSLQGHTEAFF. The chain combines TRBV5-4 with TRBJ1-1; 7 bases fit TRBD1. CDR1 SGHNT and CDR2 YYREEE come from the germline V gene (reference sequence). Trimming removed 2 bases from V and 3 bases from J; junction bases left unmatched: 1. This CDR3 region has 13 residues.

V usage is TRBV7-2 and J usage is TRBJ1-2, with a weak D call TRBD1 (5 bases). Per the germline V gene, CDR1 is SGHTA and CDR2 is FQGNSA. The length of the CDR3 is 14 residues. V lost 1 base and J 4 bases, leaving 10 bases between the germline ends. The CDR3 here is CASSLDEGPYGYTF. DNA for the CDR3: TGTGCCAGCAGCTTAGACGAGGGGCCCTATGGCTACACCTTC.

This rearrangement joins TRBV19 to TRBJ2-7; 10 bases map to TRBD1. Germline V gene sequence: CDR1 LNHDA, CDR2 SQIVND (reference sequence). CDR3 length: 14 amino acids. Unmatched junction bases numbered 3, after V lost 5 bases and J lost 2 bases. CDR3 nucleotides: TGTGCCAGTAGTTACGGACAGGGGGCCTACGAGCAGTACTTC. Its protein product is CASSYGQGAYEQYF.

V gene TRBV7-2 combines with J gene TRBJ1-5, with TRBD1 matching over 7 bases. The CDR3 extends over 17 amino acids. The germline CDR1 and CDR2 sequences are SGHTA and FQGNSA. The J segment lost 0 bases and the V segment lost 5 bases, leaving 10 bases of the junction unmatched. CDR3 residues: CASSHRQGWYSNQPQHF. The CDR3 DNA sequence: TGTGCCAGCAGCCACCGACAGGGATGGTATAGCAATCAGCCCCAGCATTTT. The whole variable domain, filled in from reference TRBV7-2 and TRBJ1-5, reads GAGVSQSPSNKVTEKGKDVELRCDPISGHTALYWYRQSLGQGLEFLIYFQGNSAPDKSGLPSDRFSAERTGGSVSTLTIQRTQQEDSAVYLCASSHRQGWYSNQPQHFGDGTRLSIL.

The V and J genes are TRBV30 and TRBJ2-3; D unresolved. The CDR3 loop spans 13 amino acids. Germline CDR1 and CDR2: GTSNPN and SVGIG (reference sequence). Trimming took 2 bases from V and 3 from J, leaving 9 bases between them. Here the CDR3 reads CAWSSETTDTQYF. CDR3 sequence (DNA): TGTGCCTGGAGTAGTGAAACAACAGATACGCAGTATTTT.

Only one count was recorded for this clone. The V gene is TRBV6-1, the J gene TRBJ1-5; tentative D call: TRBD1 (6 bases). The germline V gene has CDR1 MNHNS and CDR2 SASEGT. CDR3 length: 15 residues. Between the trimmed V and J ends, which lost 1 base and 6 bases, there was a span of 13 bases. CDR3 loop: CASSEVRGPVQPQHF. The CDR3 DNA reads TGTGCCAGCAGTGAAGTGCGGGGGCCGGTTCAGCCCCAGCATTTT.

The rearrangement joins TRBV30 to TRBJ2-7, with TRBD1 matching 8 bases. With 3 bases clipped from V and 2 bases from J, the junction kept 9 bases outside the gene matches. CDR3 length: 15 amino acids. Germline V lookup: CDR1 GTSNPN, CDR2 SVGIG (reference sequence). The CDR3 bases are TGTGCCTGGAGCGACGGACAGGGAAAAACCTACGAGCAGTACTTC. This gives the protein CAWSDGQGKTYEQYF.

The gene calls are TRBV14 and TRBJ1-6, with 10 bases lining up with TRBD1. The length of the CDR3 is 15 residues. CDR1 and CDR2 (germline): SGHDN, FVKESK. Germline trimming cut 0 bases from V and 11 bases from J; bases unmatched to any gene: 4. For the CDR3, the DNA is TGTGCCAGCAGCCAAGAGACAGGGGGCTTCCCACCCCTCCACTTT. Its protein is CASSQETGGFPPLHF.

The chain uses TRBV10-3 and TRBJ2-1; TRBD2 agrees at 11 bases. The CDR3 consists of 17 residues. Germline trimming cut 4 bases from V and 3 bases from J; bases unmatched to any gene: 8. Germline V gene data show CDR1 as ENHRY and CDR2 as SYGVKD. The CDR3 region has the DNA TGTGCCATCAGTGGACTGCCGGGACTAGCGGACTACAATGAGCAGTTCTTC. Translated, it gives CAISGLPGLADYNEQFF.

This CDR3 reads CASSSGDRDTDTQYF. The CDR3 nucleotides are TGTGCCAGCAGTTCCGGGGACAGGGACACAGATACGCAGTATTTT. The J gene is TRBJ2-3, the V gene TRBV6-6; the match to TRBD1 covers 9 bases. The junction had 4 bases not matched to a gene; V was cut back by 4 bases and J by 2 bases. This CDR3 contains 15 residues. Per germline, CDR1 MNHNY and CDR2 SVGAGI (reference sequence).

The gene calls are TRBV27 and TRBJ1-4; 9 positions match TRBD1. Germline V gene lookup returns CDR1 MNHEY and CDR2 SMNVEV (reference sequence). V was pared by 5 bases and J by 11 bases, with 3 bases of the junction left unmatched. The CDR3 is made up of 12 amino acids. The DNA of the CDR3 is TGTGCCAGCAGTCCCGGGACAGGGAAACTGTTTTTT. As protein: CASSPGTGKLFF.

V gene TRBV4-3 combines with J gene TRBJ2-3; D may match TRBD1 or TRBD2 (7 bases each). CDR3 length: 17 residues. V lost 4 bases to trimming and J lost 3 bases, with 20 bases between them. Germline loops: CDR1 LGHNA, CDR2 YSLEER. CDR3 sequence: CASSPQGGVFGTDTQYF. The CDR3 DNA sequence: TGCGCCAGCAGCCCCCAGGGGGGGGTGTTTGGAACAGATACGCAGTATTTT.

The V and J genes are TRBV7-3 and TRBJ2-7; TRBD2 agrees at 10 bases. CDR1 SGHTA and CDR2 FQGTGA come from the germline V gene. The junction had 4 bases not matched to a gene; V was cut back by 5 bases and J by 6 bases. The CDR3 has 13 residues. This chain's CDR3 is CASSNRLAGEQYF. Here the CDR3 DNA reads TGTGCCAGCAGCAATAGACTAGCGGGCGAGCAGTACTTC.

The sample holds one count of this clone. The V call is TRBV2, the J call TRBJ2-2, with a weak D call TRBD1 (6 bases). The germline gives CDR1 SNHLY, CDR2 FYNNEI. The CDR3 is 14 amino acids. The germline V and J ends were trimmed by 5 bases and 4 bases, with 11 bases remaining between them. Here the CDR3 DNA reads TGTGCCAGCAGTAACAGGGCTCCCACCGGGGAGCTGTTTTTT. Its protein is CASSNRAPTGELFF.

The chain joins TRBV7-2 to TRBJ2-3, with no clear D. CDR1 and CDR2 (germline): SGHTA, FQGNSA. This CDR3 is built from 12 residues. V dropped 3 bases and J dropped 3 bases, with 4 bases sitting between them. CDR3 nucleotide sequence: TGTGCCAGCAGCTTCGTGACAGATACGCAGTATTTT. Translating it yields CASSFVTDTQYF.

J is TRBJ1-1 and V is TRBV19; D is perhaps TRBD1 (6 bases). Germline loops: CDR1 LNHDA, CDR2 SQIVND (reference sequence). The CDR3 covers 14 residues. Trimming removed 3 bases from V and 2 bases from J, with 10 bases in between. The CDR3 protein is CASSIDRSNTEAFF. Here the CDR3 DNA reads TGTGCCAGTAGTATCGACAGGTCTAACACTGAAGCTTTCTTT.

The chain joins TRBV5-3 to TRBJ1-2, with D perhaps matching TRBD1 (5 bases). TRBV5-3 is treated as an ORF (open reading frame) with a function not yet certain. The V and J ends lost 0 bases and 6 bases respectively, with 9 bases between them. This CDR3 is built from 13 residues. CDR3 sequence (DNA): TGTGCCAGAAGCTTGGCCGGGACCAATGGCTACACCTTC. Its protein is CARSLAGTNGYTF.

The chain recombines TRBV11-2 with TRBJ1-1; no firm D call. V was pared by 1 base and J by 0 bases, with 12 bases between. There are 16 residues in the CDR3. The germline gives CDR1 SGHAT, CDR2 FQNNGV. The chain's CDR3 is CASSLGVRGLNTEAFF. In DNA form, the CDR3 reads TGTGCCAGCAGCTTAGGGGTACGGGGATTGAACACTGAAGCTTTCTTT. The variable domain in full, completed from reference TRBV11-2 and TRBJ1-1, reads EAGVAQSPRYKIIEKRQSVAFWCNPISGHATLYWYQQILGQGPKLLIQFQNNGVVDDSQLPKDRFSAERLKGVDSTLKIQPAKLEDSAVYLCASSLGVRGLNTEAFFGQGTRLTVV.